A selection of T cell receptor beta chains follows, all from one sample in a study of cytomegalovirus exposure and HLA in healthy donors. Sequencing was performed with immunoSEQ multiplex PCR; in TCRdb, only in-frame clones are kept and a portion is missing. This repertoire shows 150,000 to 200,000 clones, over 65% found once; its top ten account for about 1.5%. Sequenced sample: PBMCs. The receptors stem from a man aged 18-30 years in good health and CMV-seronegative. Each CDR3 is given with its conserved first and last residue. A D gene is named only where the DNA matches it firmly. Size is stated for part of the rows, as once, few or many counts, or as a class when the clone is expanded.

J gene	clone size	V gene	D gene	CDR3 protein	CDR3 DNA
TRBJ2-5	.	TRBV29-1	.	CSVGNRAGRETQYF	TGCAGCGTTGGTAACAGGGCTGGTCGTGAGACCCAGTACTTC
TRBJ1-6	.	TRBV15	.	CATSRDLSNSPLHF	TGTGCCACCAGCAGAGATTTGAGTAATTCACCCCTCCACTTT
TRBJ2-2	.	TRBV25-1	.	CASTLGGNTGELFF	TGTGCCAGCACCCTGGGAGGGAACACCGGGGAGCTGTTTTTT
TRBJ1-2	few	TRBV7-9	.	CASSLTSNYGYTF	TGTGCCAGCAGCTTAACCAGTAACTATGGCTACACCTTC
TRBJ1-6	once	TRBV6-5	.	CASSPSGQGNSPLHF	TGTGCCAGCAGTCCTAGTGGGCAGGGGAATTCACCCCTCCACTTT
TRBJ2-7	.	TRBV7-8	.	CASSPPNSMGSTYEQYF	TGTGCCAGCAGCCCACCCAACTCGATGGGCAGCACCTACGAGCAGTACTTC
TRBJ2-1	.	TRBV7-2	.	CASSLDYTIYNEQFF	TGTGCCAGCAGCTTAGACTATACGATTTACAATGAGCAGTTCTTC
TRBJ1-1	.	TRBV14	TRBD1	CASSFGQVKSEAFF	TGTGCCAGCAGTTTCGGACAGGTCAAAAGTGAAGCTTTCTTT
TRBJ1-1	.	TRBV18	.	CASSLNNRNTEAFF	TGTGCCAGCTCGCTAAATAACAGGAACACTGAAGCTTTCTTT
TRBJ1-5	.	TRBV6-5	.	CASSPTGRGLQPQHF	TGTGCCAGCAGCCCCACGGGGAGGGGTCTTCAGCCCCAGCATTTT
TRBJ1-3	.	TRBV9	TRBD1	CASSRGDRGGNTIYF	TGTGCCAGCAGCCGAGGGGACAGGGGAGGAAACACCATATATTTT
TRBJ1-1	.	TRBV7-8	TRBD1	CASSRAGTGIVEAFF	TGTGCCAGCAGCAGAGCCGGGACAGGGATAGTTGAAGCTTTCTTT
TRBJ2-1	.	TRBV11-3	.	CASSLLRGNGNEQFF	TGTGCCAGCAGCCTCTTACGGGGTAACGGCAATGAGCAGTTCTTC
TRBJ1-2	.	TRBV9	.	CASSVNINYGYTF	TGTGCCAGCAGCGTAAACATAAACTATGGCTACACCTTC
TRBJ1-2	.	TRBV4-1	TRBD1	CASSRGTGGPRGGYTF	TGCGCCAGCAGCCGTGGGACAGGGGGCCCCCGAGGTGGCTACACCTTC
TRBJ1-1	.	TRBV4-1	.	CASSQASLNTEAFF	TGCGCCAGCAGCCAAGCGAGCTTGAACACTGAAGCTTTCTTT
TRBJ2-5	.	TRBV7-8	TRBD2	CASSFRWASGSIGTQYF	TGTGCCAGCAGCTTCAGATGGGCTAGCGGGAGTATTGGGACCCAGTACTTC
TRBJ2-7	.	TRBV29-1	.	CSVEDLANYEQYF	TGCAGCGTTGAAGATTTAGCGAACTACGAGCAGTACTTC
TRBJ2-2	.	TRBV6-6	TRBD1	CASSTDRANTGELFF	TGTGCCAGCAGCACCGACAGGGCGAACACCGGGGAGCTGTTTTTT
TRBJ2-7	.	TRBV25-1	TRBD2	CASSENFPGLAGREQYF	TGTGCCAGCAGTGAAAATTTTCCGGGGCTAGCCGGGAGGGAGCAGTACTTC
TRBJ2-1	.	TRBV19	TRBD1	CASSPAQGVVYNEQFF	TGTGCCAGTAGTCCCGCACAGGGGGTAGTGTACAATGAGCAGTTCTTC
TRBJ2-7	.	TRBV6-1	TRBD1	CASSRQRQGSHEQYF	TGTGCCAGCAGTAGACAAAGACAGGGTAGCCACGAGCAGTACTTC
TRBJ1-1	.	TRBV18	.	CASSRDIRLHTEAFF	TGTGCCAGCTCACGCGATATACGGTTGCACACTGAAGCTTTCTTT
TRBJ1-1	.	TRBV18	.	CASSPDSQNTEAFF	TGTGCCAGCTCACCGGACAGTCAAAACACTGAAGCTTTCTTT